The clone carrying this TCR beta chain was seen a few times. Its antigen is unknown. The data derive from a study of T-cell memory formation after mild COVID-19. Overall study: Clusters of TCRs were largely donor specific. Study-level results: Clones that shrank (day 15 to 85) were balanced CD4/CD8, whereas later expanders leaned CD4+. Researchers found some responding clones in pre-infection memory, a sign that cross-reactive memory joined.

UMIs and sample barcodes were carried by the TCR alpha and TCR beta cDNA libraries that 5'RACE produced using constant-segment primers. TCRdb redid the calling of the 5' RACE reads with MiXCR, one entry per CDR3 protein. The sample records over 150,000 distinct CDR3 sequences, 13% being singletons. This sequence originates from a man aged 18-30 years who had mild COVID-19 (a few samples of this study predate the infection). Cell type and time point are not known. Sequencing was carried out using PBMCs or a T cell subset sorted from them (not recorded which).

This CDR3 reads CASSPRGITENTEAFF. CDR3 DNA sequence: TGTGCCAGCAGCCCCCGTGGGATTACCGAGAACACTGAAGCTTTCTTT. The rearrangement links TRBV7-9 to TRBJ1-1, with D uncertain. V was clipped by 5 bases and J by 1 base, with 17 bases between them. CDR1 and CDR2 (germline): SEHNR, FQNEAQ (reference sequence). This CDR3 region has 16 residues.